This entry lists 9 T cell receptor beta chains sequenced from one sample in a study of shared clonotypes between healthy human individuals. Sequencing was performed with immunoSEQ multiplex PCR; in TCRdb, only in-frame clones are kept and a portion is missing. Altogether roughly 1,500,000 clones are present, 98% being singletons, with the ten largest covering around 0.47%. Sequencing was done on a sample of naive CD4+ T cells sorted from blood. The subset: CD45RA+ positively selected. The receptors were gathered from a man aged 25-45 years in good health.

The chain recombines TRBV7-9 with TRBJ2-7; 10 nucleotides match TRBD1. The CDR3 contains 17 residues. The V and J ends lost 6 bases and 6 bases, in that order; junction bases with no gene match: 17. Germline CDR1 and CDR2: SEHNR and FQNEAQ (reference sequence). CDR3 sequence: CASSYPRDRGNLREQYF. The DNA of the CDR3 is TGTGCCAGCAGTTACCCCCGGGACAGGGGTAACCTTCGCGAGCAGTACTTC.

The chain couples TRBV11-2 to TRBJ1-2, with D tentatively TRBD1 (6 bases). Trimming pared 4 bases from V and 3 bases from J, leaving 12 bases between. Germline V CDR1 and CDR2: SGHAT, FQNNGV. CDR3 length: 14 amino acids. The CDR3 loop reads CASSSNRDYYGYTF. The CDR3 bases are TGTGCCAGCAGCTCCAACAGGGACTACTATGGCTACACCTTC.

The CDR3 loop is CASFSGELFF. In DNA, the CDR3 is TGTGCCAGTTTCTCCGGGGAGCTGTTTTTT. The chain links TRBV6-1 to TRBJ2-2; D call uncertain. The CDR3 is 10 amino acids. Trimming removed 9 bases at V and 6 bases at J, with 5 bases between. CDR1 is MNHNS, CDR2 SASEGT, per germline.

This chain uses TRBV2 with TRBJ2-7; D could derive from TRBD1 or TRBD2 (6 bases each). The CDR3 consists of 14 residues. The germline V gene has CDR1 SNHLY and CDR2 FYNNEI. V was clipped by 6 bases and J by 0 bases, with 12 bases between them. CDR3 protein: CASRRDILSYEQYF. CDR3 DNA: TGTGCCAGCAGGCGGGACATCCTCTCCTACGAGCAGTACTTC.

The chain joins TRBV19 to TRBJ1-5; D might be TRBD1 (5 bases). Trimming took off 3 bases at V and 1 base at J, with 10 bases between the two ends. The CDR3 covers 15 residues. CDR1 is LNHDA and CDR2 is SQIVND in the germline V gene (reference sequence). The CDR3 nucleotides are TGTGCCAGTAGTATTATCGGGGCCAGCAATCAGCCCCAGCATTTT. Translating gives CASSIIGASNQPQHF.

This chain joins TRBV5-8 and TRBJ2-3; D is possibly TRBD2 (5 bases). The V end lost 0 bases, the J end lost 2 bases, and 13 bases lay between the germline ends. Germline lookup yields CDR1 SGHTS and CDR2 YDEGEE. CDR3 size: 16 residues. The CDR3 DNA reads TGTGCCAGCAGCTTGGGGGCGGGCCGATTCACAGATACGCAGTATTTT. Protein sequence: CASSLGAGRFTDTQYF.

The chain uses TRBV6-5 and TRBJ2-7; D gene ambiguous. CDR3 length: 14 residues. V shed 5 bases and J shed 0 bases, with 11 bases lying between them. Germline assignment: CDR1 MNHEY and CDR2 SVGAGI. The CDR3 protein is CASSGLGSSYEQYF. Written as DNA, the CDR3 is TGTGCCAGCAGTGGCCTTGGGTCCTCCTACGAGCAGTACTTC.

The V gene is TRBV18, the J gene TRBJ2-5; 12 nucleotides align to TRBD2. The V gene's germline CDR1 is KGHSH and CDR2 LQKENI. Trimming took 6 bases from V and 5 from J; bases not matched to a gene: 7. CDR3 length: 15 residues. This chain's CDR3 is CASSLRLAGDETQYF. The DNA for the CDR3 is TGTGCCAGCTCTCTCCGACTAGCGGGAGATGAGACCCAGTACTTC.

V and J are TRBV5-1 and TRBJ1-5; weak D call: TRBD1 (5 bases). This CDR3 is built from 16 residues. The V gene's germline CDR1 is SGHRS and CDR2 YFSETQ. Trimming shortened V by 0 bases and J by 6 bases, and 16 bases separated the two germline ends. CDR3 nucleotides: TGCGCCAGCAGCTTGGAAGGCAGGGACTTGGGTCAGCCCCAGCATTTT. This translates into CASSLEGRDLGQPQHF. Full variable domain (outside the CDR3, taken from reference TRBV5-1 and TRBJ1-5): KAGVTQTPRYLIKTRGQQVTLSCSPISGHRSVSWYQQTPGQGLQFLFEYFSETQRNKGNFPGRFSGRQFSNSRSEMNVSTLELGDSALYLCASSLEGRDLGQPQHFGDGTRLSIL.